This T cell receptor (beta chain) was sequenced for a study of cytomegalovirus exposure and HLA in healthy donors. Study context: When 350 to 400 donors were genotyped, over 80% of them were found to fall in the Caucasian-associated ancestry cluster.

Germline V gene data show CDR1 as SGHNT and CDR2 as YYREEE (reference sequence). The CDR3 runs to 16 residues. Comment on this clone: The antigen is undetermined. Relative to the germline gene, one junction end is altered; a read error may explain this.

General study points: The authors reported that TCR beta sequences could predict HLA-A and HLA-B alleles. These predictions were accurate for most subjects in the first cohort. Most of the TCR beta V segments (in an earlier analysis) were productive either about 87% or about 30% of the time. Rare TCR sequences predominated, though certain public TCRs were found in many donors.

The PCR ran on 60 Vbeta and 13 Jbeta primers. Profiling relied on immunoSEQ multiplex PCR, and the TCRdb table lists in-frame clones only, not all of them. The data show approximately 87,000 clones, with 81% seen just once and about 4.4% held by the top ten. This TCR was sampled from a woman in her 70s in good health and CMV-seropositive. The chain combines TRBV5-4 with TRBJ2-7, with D perhaps matching TRBD1 (5 bases). Material for sequencing was PBMCs. The CDR3 here is CASTLGLTETSYEQYF. The CDR3 DNA reads TGTGCCAGCACCTTGGGTTTGACAGAAACCTCCTACGAGCAGTACTTC.